This TCR beta chain is drawn from a study of blood T cell repertoires in COVID-19. In the study overall: Samples taken during acute and convalescent COVID-19 were collected in the United States, Italy and Spain.

This clone has more than one count but fewer than ten. In the source study's methods: The authors estimated nucleated cell counts from reference gene primer amplification. Generated by immunoSEQ multiplex PCR, the TCRdb table keeps only in-frame clones and is missing some. The D gene and trimming were derived from the DNA, and the V and J assignments and clone size from that table. The table shows about 60,000 clones, with roughly four fifths occurring only once. Germline V gene data show CDR1 as LNHDA and CDR2 as SQIVND (reference sequence). CDR3 length: 14 amino acids. Trimming removed 3 bases at V and 4 bases at J, with 12 bases between.

The material sequenced was peripheral blood. This sequence was found in a human donor in a cohort sampled during active COVID-19. The V call is TRBV19, the J call TRBJ2-5; the D gene is possibly TRBD2 (6 bases). CDR3 protein: CASSIGGVRETQYF. Written as DNA, the CDR3 is TGTGCCAGTAGTATCGGCGGGGTTAGAGAGACCCAGTACTTC.